A selection of T cell receptor beta chains follows, all from one sample in a study of cytomegalovirus exposure and HLA in healthy donors. Sequencing used immunoSEQ multiplex PCR; TCRdb keeps in-frame clones, though not all of them. The top ten clones hold around 0.4% of a sample with about 200,000 clones, roughly 83% of them seen once. Material: PBMCs. The source of these receptors is a male donor in good health and CMV-seropositive. CDR3s include the opening cysteine and the closing phenylalanine or tryptophan. Fields, in order: D gene, clone size, J gene, V gene, CDR3 protein, CDR3 DNA. A D gene is named only where the DNA matches it firmly. Size values are once, few and many counts, or a class for expanded clones, and some rows have none.

>-|once|TRBJ2-1|TRBV6-5
CASGIAAPARNEQFF
TGTGCCAGCGGAATAGCGGCACCCGCGAGGAATGAGCAGTTCTTC
>TRBD2|few|TRBJ2-7|TRBV9
CASSVEIAGGDEQYF
TGTGCCAGCAGCGTAGAAATAGCGGGAGGTGACGAGCAGTACTTC
>-|-|TRBJ1-1|TRBV5-1
CASSLEIGTEAFF
TGCGCCAGCAGCTTGGAAATCGGCACTGAAGCTTTCTTT
>-|-|TRBJ1-5|TRBV12-2
CASRRHSNSNQPQHF
TGTGCAAGTCGCCGACACAGCAATAGCAATCAGCCCCAGCATTTT
>TRBD1|-|TRBJ2-7|TRBV27
CASSLSGTGYYEQYF
TGTGCCAGCAGTTTATCCGGGACAGGGTACTACGAGCAGTACTTC
>TRBD2|-|TRBJ2-3|TRBV11-3
CASSPTSGTDTQYF
TGTGCCAGCAGCCCGACTAGCGGCACAGATACGCAGTATTTT
>-|-|TRBJ1-1|TRBV9
CASSVAPHENTEAFF
TGTGCCAGCAGCGTAGCCCCACACGAGAACACTGAAGCTTTCTTT
>-|-|TRBJ1-1|TRBV30
CAFSILVNTEAFF
TGTGCCTTTTCTATATTGGTGAACACTGAAGCTTTCTTT
>-|-|TRBJ2-6|TRBV5-4
CASSFRARVSGANVLTF
TGTGCCAGCAGCTTCCGGGCCAGGGTGTCTGGGGCCAACGTCCTGACTTTC
>TRBD1|once|TRBJ1-6|TRBV28
CASNLSGTGRASPLHF
TGTGCCAGCAACCTGTCTGGGACAGGGCGTGCTTCACCCCTCCACTTT
>TRBD2|few|TRBJ2-1|TRBV6-4
CASSASLAAYNEQFF
TGTGCCAGCAGTGCCTCACTAGCGGCCTACAATGAGCAGTTCTTC
>-|-|TRBJ2-7|TRBV28
CASSLWGGRSEQYF
TGTGCCAGCAGTTTATGGGGGGGGCGCTCCGAGCAGTACTTC
>-|-|TRBJ2-2|TRBV28
CASGSLGQPTTGELFF
TGTGCCAGCGGTAGTCTTGGACAGCCCACCACCGGGGAGCTGTTTTTT
>TRBD1|-|TRBJ1-6|TRBV6-5
CASSFRQGIGDSPLHF
TGTGCCAGCAGTTTTCGACAGGGGATCGGGGATTCACCCCTCCACTTT
>TRBD1|-|TRBJ1-1|TRBV19
CASSIQGANTEAFF
TGTGCCAGTAGTATTCAGGGGGCGAACACTGAAGCTTTCTTT
>TRBD2|-|TRBJ2-7|TRBV27
CASSFSNSGGSYEQYF
TGTGCCAGCAGTTTCAGCAACAGCGGGGGCTCCTACGAGCAGTACTTC
>-|-|TRBJ2-3|TRBV9
CASSVAGLTDTQYF
TGTGCCAGCAGCGTAGCTGGACTCACAGATACGCAGTATTTT
>TRBD1|-|TRBJ1-4|TRBV7-6
CASSRGQGQEKLFF
TGTGCCAGCAGCCGAGGACAGGGACAGGAAAAACTGTTTTTT
>TRBD1|-|TRBJ1-2|TRBV7-3
CASSLDRGSSVRGYTF
TGTGCCAGCAGCCTAGACAGGGGCTCCTCTGTGAGAGGCTACACCTTC
>TRBD1|-|TRBJ1-6|TRBV7-3
CASSLQGGTGQSPLHF
TGTGCCAGCAGCCTTCAGGGGGGGACAGGGCAGTCACCCCTCCACTTT
>-|-|TRBJ1-6|TRBV7-3
CASSLKAGPAPLHF
TGTGCCAGCAGCTTAAAAGCAGGGCCGGCACCCCTCCACTTT
>-|-|TRBJ2-7|TRBV10-3
CAIRGGLRGDEQYF
TGTGCCATCAGGGGGGGACTCCGCGGCGACGAGCAGTACTTC
>TRBD1|-|TRBJ2-7|TRBV13
CASSLGRGPFYEQYF
TGTGCCAGCAGCTTAGGCAGGGGGCCGTTCTACGAGCAGTACTTC
>-|-|TRBJ2-7|TRBV7-2
CASSLGPSASSYEQYF
TGTGCCAGCAGCTTAGGGCCAAGCGCCAGCTCCTACGAGCAGTACTTC
>-|-|TRBJ1-2|TRBV6-5
CASSDQTVGYGYTF
TGTGCCAGCAGTGACCAAACAGTTGGCTATGGCTACACCTTC
>TRBD1|once|TRBJ1-1|TRBV18
CASSPTGDPEAFF
TGTGCCAGCTCACCGACAGGGGATCCTGAAGCTTTCTTT
>-|-|TRBJ1-2|TRBV28
CASSLSRGAGGDGYTF
TGTGCCAGCAGTTTAAGTCGGGGGGCCGGGGGGGATGGCTACACCTTC
>-|-|TRBJ2-2|TRBV5-6
CASSLVLLEGTGELFF
TGTGCCAGCAGCTTGGTTCTCCTAGAGGGCACCGGGGAGCTGTTTTTT
>-|-|TRBJ2-2|TRBV7-9
CASSAWGTEELFF
TGTGCCAGCAGCGCGTGGGGCACCGAGGAGCTGTTTTTT
>-|few|TRBJ1-4|TRBV7-9
CASYGGTTNEKLFF
TGTGCCAGCTACGGGGGGACGACTAATGAAAAACTGTTTTTT
>-|once|TRBJ1-6|TRBV5-1
CASSLGEGDSPLHF
TGCGCCAGCAGCTTGGGAGAAGGGGATTCACCCCTCCACTTT